Listed here are 16 T cell receptor beta chains from one sample, sequenced in a study of beta chain features in type 1 diabetes. Findings of the study overall: Significant though moderate, a shortening of TCRB CDR3s appeared in all four CD4+ subsets of Type 1 diabetes patients.

These receptors' antigens are unknown. All of the isolated RNA was reverse transcribed, so expressed TCRB transcripts were sequenced. Data came from immunoSEQ multiplex PCR; TCRdb stores just in-frame clones and leaves some out. The sample contains 350,000 to 450,000 clones, 10% to 15% of which appear only once. Source material: naive CD4+ T cells from blood. The receptors derive from a woman in her late teens or twenties with type 1 diabetes.

The chain has TRBV28 and TRBJ1-1; 9 positions agree with TRBD1. J was trimmed by 6 bases and V by 7 bases; bases with no gene match: 6. The germline V gene has CDR1 MDHEN and CDR2 SYDVKM. This CDR3 region has 13 residues. CDR3 in DNA: TGTGCCAGCACCGCGGGACAGGGAGCTGAAGCTTTCTTT. Translation gives CASTAGQGAEAFF. The complete variable domain, with remaining parts taken from reference TRBV28 and TRBJ1-1, reads DVKVTQSSRYLVKRTGEKVFLECVQDMDHENMFWYRQDPGLGLRLIYFSYDVKMKEKGDIPEGYSVSREKKERFSLILESASTNQTSMYLCASTAGQGAEAFFGQGTRLTVV.

V is TRBV5-1 and J is TRBJ2-7, with D tentatively TRBD1 (5 bases). Trimming removed 3 bases at V and 1 base at J, with 23 bases between. The CDR3 length is 18 residues. Germline V gene lookup returns CDR1 SGHRS and CDR2 YFSETQ. The CDR3 protein is CASSSTGGAAPSSYEQYF. DNA for the CDR3: TGCGCCAGCAGCTCCACAGGCGGCGCCGCACCCTCATCCTACGAGCAGTACTTC.

This clone has just a few counts. This chain connects TRBV7-3 to TRBJ2-1, with 11 bases aligning to TRBD1. Germline CDR1 is SGHTA and CDR2 is FQGTGA. The ends lost 5 bases at V and 10 bases at J; junction bases unmatched: 10. The CDR3 sequence is 15 residues long. In DNA form, the CDR3 reads TGTGCCAGCAGCACCGGGACAGGGGGTTCTCAGGAGCAGTTCTTC. Translation: CASSTGTGGSQEQFF.

Concerning this clone: The junction departs from the called germline gene at one end, perhaps through a read error. The V call is TRBV20-1, the J call TRBJ2-3; 11 bases match TRBD1. This CDR3 spans 11 amino acids. Germline V CDR1 and CDR2: DFQATT, SNEGSKA (reference sequence). CDR3 coding DNA: TGCAGTGCCAAATCGGGACAGGGGGTCGATTTT. This codes for CSAKSGQGVDF.

The chain joins TRBV9 to TRBJ1-2; perhaps TRBD1 as D (5 bases). The V gene lost 4 bases and the J gene lost 7 bases, with 20 bases spanning the gap. There are 15 residues in the CDR3. Germline-derived CDR1 and CDR2 are SGDLS and YYNGEE. DNA of the CDR3: TGTGCCAGCAGCACCCAGGGTTCGGTCGGCGGTGGCTACACCTTC. This codes for CASSTQGSVGGGYTF.

V gene TRBV7-9 combines with J gene TRBJ1-3, with D hard to call. Germline lookup yields CDR1 SEHNR and CDR2 FQNEAQ (reference sequence). The CDR3 sequence is 13 residues long. Between the trimmed V and J ends, which lost 0 bases and 8 bases, there was a span of 8 bases. The chain's CDR3 is CASSLADWHTIYF. CDR3 nucleotide sequence: TGTGCCAGCAGCTTAGCGGACTGGCACACCATATATTTT.

The V call is TRBV5-4, the J call TRBJ1-1, with D tentatively TRBD1 (6 bases). CDR3 length: 14 amino acids. V was cut by 4 bases and J by 7 bases, with 17 bases left in between. Germline CDR1 and CDR2: SGHNT and YYREEE (reference sequence). The CDR3, as DNA: TGTGCCAGCAGCCAAGACAGGATTACTAGTGAAGCTTTCTTT. As protein: CASSQDRITSEAFF.

The V and J genes are TRBV15 and TRBJ2-2; the match to TRBD2 covers 7 bases. The CDR3 spans 15 residues. In germline, CDR1 is LNHNV, CDR2 YYDKDF (reference sequence). The V gene end was trimmed by 1 base and the J gene end by 6 bases; junction bases not matched to a gene: 5. CDR3 nucleotide sequence: TGTGCCACCAGCAGAGTGAGGGGAGGGCCCGGGGAGCTGTTTTTT. It specifies CATSRVRGGPGELFF. The variable domain in full, completed from reference TRBV15 and TRBJ2-2, reads DAMVIQNPRYQVTQFGKPVTLSCSQTLNHNVMYWYQQKSSQAPKLLFHYYDKDFNNEADTPDNFQSRRPNTSFCFLDIRSPGLGDTAMYLCATSRVRGGPGELFFGEGSRLTVL.

The V gene is TRBV2, the J gene TRBJ2-7; the match to TRBD2 covers 10 bases. The CDR3 covers 14 residues. Germline CDR1 is SNHLY and CDR2 is FYNNEI. V was pared by 5 bases and J by 3 bases, with 4 bases of the junction left unmatched. The CDR3 region is CASSRWTSGYEQYF. DNA of the CDR3: TGTGCCAGCAGTCGGTGGACTAGCGGCTACGAGCAGTACTTC.

This chain connects TRBV9 to TRBJ1-1; the D is unclear. From germline, CDR1 is SGDLS and CDR2 YYNGEE. The V gene lost 4 bases and the J gene lost 4 bases, with 17 bases spanning the gap. The CDR3 is 15 residues long. CDR3 DNA sequence: TGTGCCAGCAGCCTAACGGGTGGCTTTGTCACTGAAGCTTTCTTT. The encoded protein is CASSLTGGFVTEAFF.

The chain has TRBV6-5 and TRBJ1-5; the D is unclear. The CDR3 runs to 15 residues. Per germline, CDR1 MNHEY and CDR2 SVGAGI. With 0 bases removed from V and 5 bases from J, the gap between germline ends came to 11 bases. For the CDR3, the DNA is TGTGCCAGCAGTTACTCGGGCCAGTTAGATCAGCCCCAGCATTTT. This sequence encodes CASSYSGQLDQPQHF.

The chain couples TRBV7-9 to TRBJ2-3; TRBD2 is a possible D gene (6 bases). CDR3 size: 15 residues. Trimming removed 5 bases from V and 3 bases from J, with 15 bases in between. The germline CDR1 and CDR2 sequences are SEHNR and FQNEAQ (reference sequence). The CDR3: CASSPGLSVTDTQYF. CDR3 DNA: TGTGCCAGCAGCCCGGGACTGAGCGTGACAGATACGCAGTATTTT. Full variable domain (remainder filled in from reference TRBV7-9 and TRBJ2-3): DTGVSQNPRHKITKRGQNVTFRCDPISEHNRLYWYRQTLGQGPEFLTYFQNEAQLEKSRLLSDRFSAERPKGSFSTLEIQRTEQGDSAMYLCASSPGLSVTDTQYFGPGTRLTVL.

In its sample, this clone was seen a few times. The chain employs TRBV28 and TRBJ2-5; D may be TRBD2 (6 bases). The CDR3 runs to 14 residues. With 7 bases removed from V and 5 bases from J, the gap between germline ends came to 17 bases. Germline values: CDR1 MDHEN, CDR2 SYDVKM. CDR3 protein: CASIPNSGPETQYF. The CDR3 DNA sequence: TGTGCCAGCATCCCCAATAGCGGTCCGGAGACCCAGTACTTC.

This clone was found a few times. CDR3 in DNA: TGTGCCAGCGTTCGGGAGCTACACGGCACTGAAGCTTTCTTT. This encodes CASVRELHGTEAFF. The chain joins TRBV19 to TRBJ1-1, with D hard to call. This CDR3 is 14 amino acids long. V lost 9 bases to trimming and J lost 4 bases, with 18 bases between them. Germline V gene lookup returns CDR1 LNHDA and CDR2 SQIVND (reference sequence).

This chain joins TRBV9 and TRBJ2-7, with a tentative D call TRBD1 (5 bases). V was cut by 4 bases and J by 1 base, with 12 bases left in between. The CDR3 extends over 14 amino acids. Germline values: CDR1 SGDLS, CDR2 YYNGEE. The CDR3 is CASSPSQGSYEQYF. The CDR3 coding sequence is TGTGCCAGCAGCCCTTCCCAGGGATCCTACGAGCAGTACTTC.

This chain uses TRBV19 with TRBJ2-5; perhaps TRBD1 as D (6 bases). The CDR3 has 13 residues. V gave up 3 bases and J gave up 6 bases, with 11 bases separating them. Per germline, CDR1 LNHDA and CDR2 SQIVND (reference sequence). The CDR3 spells CASSMDSWKTQYF. The CDR3 DNA reads TGTGCCAGTAGTATGGACAGCTGGAAGACCCAGTACTTC.